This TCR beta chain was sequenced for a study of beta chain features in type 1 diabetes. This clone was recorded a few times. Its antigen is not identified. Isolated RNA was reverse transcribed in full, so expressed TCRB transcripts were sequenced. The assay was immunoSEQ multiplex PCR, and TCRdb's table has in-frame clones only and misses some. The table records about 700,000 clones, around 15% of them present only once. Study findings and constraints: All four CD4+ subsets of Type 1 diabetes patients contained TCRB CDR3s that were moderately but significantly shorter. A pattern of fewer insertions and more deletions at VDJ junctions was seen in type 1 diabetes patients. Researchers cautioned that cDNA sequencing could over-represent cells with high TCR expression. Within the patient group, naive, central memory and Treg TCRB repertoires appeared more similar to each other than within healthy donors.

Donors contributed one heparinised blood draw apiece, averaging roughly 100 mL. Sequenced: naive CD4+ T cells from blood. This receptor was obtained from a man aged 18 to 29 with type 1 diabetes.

In DNA form, the CDR3 reads TGCGCCAGCAGCCAGGACAGGGCGGGCACAGATACGCAGTATTTT. This codes for CASSQDRAGTDTQYF. The chain carries TRBV5-1 and TRBJ2-3; 8 nucleotides align to TRBD1. The germline gives CDR1 SGHRS, CDR2 YFSETQ. V lost 4 bases and J lost 1; bases outside the gene matches: 5. The CDR3 runs to 15 residues. The full variable domain, rest sourced from reference TRBV5-1 and TRBJ2-3, is KAGVTQTPRYLIKTRGQQVTLSCSPISGHRSVSWYQQTPGQGLQFLFEYFSETQRNKGNFPGRFSGRQFSNSRSEMNVSTLELGDSALYLCASSQDRAGTDTQYFGPGTRLTVL.